A single sample is the source of the 25 T cell receptor beta chains below, sequenced in a study of blood T cell repertoires in COVID-19. Some clones are missing from TCRdb's copy, which holds only in-frame ones; the method was immunoSEQ multiplex PCR. Of hundreds of thousands of clones detected, 80% to 90% appear once; the ten largest clones hold 0.72%. Source material: peripheral blood. These receptors were obtained from a man between 40 and 49 years old with acute or convalescent COVID-19.

The rearrangement uses TRBV19 and TRBJ1-5; D perhaps matches TRBD1 (5 bases). CDR1 is LNHDA, CDR2 SQIVND, per germline (reference sequence). V was cut by 8 bases and J by 0 bases, with 14 bases left in between. The CDR3 runs to 15 residues. CDR3 DNA: TGTGCCAGTCTCGACCGGACACCTAGCAATCAGCCCCAGCATTTT. Its protein product is CASLDRTPSNQPQHF.

This clone was seen only once. CDR3 DNA sequence: TGCGCCAGCAGCCTACTAGGTGGTTTCACAGATACGCAGTATTTT. Protein sequence: CASSLLGGFTDTQYF. The rearrangement links TRBV4-1 to TRBJ2-3, with D maybe TRBD2 (5 bases). Germline V lookup: CDR1 MGHRA, CDR2 YSYEKL. Trimming pared 4 bases from V and 2 bases from J, leaving 13 bases between. The CDR3 spans 15 residues.

The sample holds one count of this clone. This chain joins TRBV18 and TRBJ1-5, with D maybe TRBD1 (5 bases). V lost 3 bases and J 2 bases, leaving 14 bases between the germline ends. Germline V gene sequence: CDR1 KGHSH, CDR2 LQKENI. The CDR3 is made up of 16 amino acids. In DNA, the CDR3 is TGTGCCAGCTCACCCACCGGGGGAGGAGGCAATCAGCCCCAGCATTTT. Protein sequence: CASSPTGGGGNQPQHF.

The chain couples TRBV3-1 (or the pseudogene TRBV3-2) to TRBJ2-1, with D possibly being TRBD2 (7 bases). From germline, CDR1 is LGHDT and CDR2 YNNKEL (reference sequence). The ends were cut back, 0 bases at V and 9 bases at J, with 15 bases in the middle. CDR3 size: 15 residues. CDR3 sequence: CASSQEGGGAAEQFF. The CDR3 DNA reads TGTGCCAGCAGCCAAGAAGGTGGGGGGGCCGCTGAGCAGTTCTTC.

The V gene is TRBV27, the J gene TRBJ1-1, with D possibly TRBD1 on 6 matching bases. Trimming cost V 5 bases and J 0 bases, with 13 bases left between them. The CDR3 has 15 residues. Germline V gene data show CDR1 as MNHEY and CDR2 as SMNVEV (reference sequence). In DNA, the CDR3 is TGTGCCAGCAGTGGGTGGACAGCCATGAACACTGAAGCTTTCTTT. Translating gives CASSGWTAMNTEAFF.

As regards this clone: Other DNA sequences in the same sample also yield this CDR3. This sequence joins TRBV7-2 and TRBJ1-1; TRBD1 matches at 9 bases. Germline V lookup: CDR1 SGHTA, CDR2 FQGNSA. The CDR3 is 14 amino acids. J gave up 4 bases and V 5 bases, and 5 bases lay outside the gene matches. The CDR3 region has the DNA TGTGCCAGCAGCCTTACAGGGGGCGGCACTGAAGCTTTCTTT. This sequence encodes CASSLTGGGTEAFF.

The chain uses TRBV2 and TRBJ2-2; 9 nucleotides match TRBD1. CDR3 size: 16 residues. The ends lost 6 bases at V and 3 bases at J; junction bases unmatched: 8. Germline loops: CDR1 SNHLY, CDR2 FYNNEI. The CDR3 DNA follows: TGTGCCAGCAGCTATACAGGGGGCCAATACACCGGGGAGCTGTTTTTT. Protein product: CASSYTGGQYTGELFF.

The genes are TRBV7-2 and TRBJ1-3, with D perhaps matching TRBD1 (6 bases). V was cut by 5 bases and J by 4 bases, with 15 bases left in between. The CDR3 has 15 residues. Germline values: CDR1 SGHTA, CDR2 FQGNSA. The CDR3 loop reads CASSPAGTFGNTIYF. The CDR3 DNA sequence: TGTGCCAGCAGCCCAGCCGGGACATTCGGAAACACCATATATTTT. Variable domain in full (rest from reference TRBV7-2 and TRBJ1-3): GAGVSQSPSNKVTEKGKDVELRCDPISGHTALYWYRQSLGQGLEFLIYFQGNSAPDKSGLPSDRFSAERTGGSVSTLTIQRTQQEDSAVYLCASSPAGTFGNTIYFGEGSWLTVV.

This chain joins TRBV10-3 and TRBJ1-4, with D perhaps matching TRBD1 (6 bases). Germline CDR1 ENHRY, CDR2 SYGVKD. Trimming pared 0 bases from V and 7 bases from J, leaving 15 bases between. The CDR3 has 16 residues. CDR3: CAISESRGGVVEKLFF. DNA of the CDR3: TGTGCCATCAGTGAGTCGAGGGGGGGCGTTGTTGAAAAACTGTTTTTT.

The gene calls are TRBV7-8 and TRBJ1-2, with D maybe TRBD1 (6 bases). Trimming took 5 bases from V and 4 from J, leaving 17 bases between them. Germline CDR1 SGHVS, CDR2 FQNEAQ. The CDR3 runs to 15 residues. In DNA, the CDR3 is TGTGCCAGCAGCCGAGGGTCGGGAGGGGGCTATGGCTACACCTTC. Amino acids: CASSRGSGGGYGYTF.

This clone was observed a single time. The V and J genes are TRBV19 and TRBJ2-1; TRBD2 aligns across 7 bases. CDR3 size: 14 residues. Germline CDR1 and CDR2: LNHDA and SQIVND (reference sequence). The J segment lost 5 bases and the V segment lost 3 bases, leaving 4 bases of the junction unmatched. The CDR3 is CASSMGTTNNEQFF. The DNA for the CDR3 is TGTGCCAGTAGTATGGGGACTACCAACAATGAGCAGTTCTTC.

CDR3 nucleotides: TGTGCCAGTAGTATGCTAGCGGGAGTAACAGATACGCAGTATTTT. Protein product: CASSMLAGVTDTQYF. This chain links TRBV19 with TRBJ2-3; 10 bases line up with TRBD2. J lost 3 bases, V lost 3 bases, and 3 bases had no gene match. This CDR3 contains 15 residues. Germline values: CDR1 LNHDA, CDR2 SQIVND (reference sequence).

The chain employs TRBV6-1 and TRBJ2-7, with 7 nucleotides matching TRBD1. This CDR3 is built from 15 residues. J was trimmed by 2 bases and V by 2 bases; bases with no gene match: 6. Germline CDR1 MNHNS, CDR2 SASEGT. Written as DNA, the CDR3 is TGTGCCAGCAGTGAACAGGGGACAGCAACCTACGAGCAGTACTTC. Translated: CASSEQGTATYEQYF.

The rearrangement uses TRBV10-3 and TRBJ2-5; D possibly corresponds to TRBD2 (6 bases). Germline CDR1 is ENHRY and CDR2 is SYGVKD. V was shortened by 2 bases and J by 5 bases, with 9 bases between the two germline ends. The length of the CDR3 is 13 residues. The CDR3 region has the DNA TGTGCCATCAGTGAGCGGCTAGCGGAGACCCAGTACTTC. Translated, it gives CAISERLAETQYF.

The chain combines TRBV6-2 or TRBV6-3 with TRBJ2-7; D gene ambiguous. The V and J ends lost 5 bases and 0 bases respectively, with 8 bases between them. This CDR3 region has 13 residues. Germline CDR1 is MNHEY and CDR2 is SVGEGT. The DNA for the CDR3 is TGTGCCAGCAGTCTCAGCGCCTCCTACGAGCAGTACTTC. Translation gives CASSLSASYEQYF.

V and J are TRBV27 and TRBJ2-3, with TRBD1 matching 8 bases. Per the germline V gene, CDR1 is MNHEY and CDR2 is SMNVEV (reference sequence). V was clipped by 6 bases and J by 4 bases; unmatched bases: 12. This CDR3 comprises 16 residues. The CDR3 loop is CASSLLWDRFSDTQYF. The DNA for the CDR3 is TGTGCCAGCAGCTTACTATGGGACAGGTTTTCAGATACGCAGTATTTT.

CDR3 amino acids: CASSGGQGNSPLHF. For the CDR3, the DNA is TGTGCCAGCAGCGGGGGACAGGGTAATTCACCCCTCCACTTT. The chain has TRBV7-3 and TRBJ1-6, with 9 positions matching TRBD1. The junction had 2 bases not matched to a gene; V was cut back by 5 bases and J by 6 bases. The CDR3 extends over 14 amino acids. Germline CDR1 is SGHTA and CDR2 is FQGTGA.

The chain employs TRBV6-5 and TRBJ1-4; 8 bases are a match to TRBD1. V lost 5 bases, J lost 8 bases, and 7 bases stayed unmatched. The CDR3 loop spans 14 amino acids. Germline CDR1 reads MNHEY; CDR2 reads SVGAGI. The CDR3 DNA reads TGTGCCAGCAGTACCGACAGGGGCGGCGAAAAACTGTTTTTT. It yields the protein CASSTDRGGEKLFF.

The chain is built from TRBV5-1 and TRBJ2-7; 9 bases map to TRBD2. The CDR3 loop spans 14 amino acids. Germline loops: CDR1 SGHRS, CDR2 YFSETQ. The V and J ends lost 1 base and 2 bases, in that order; junction bases with no gene match: 1. The CDR3 DNA reads TGCGCCAGCAGCTTGCGCGGGGGGGCCTACGAGCAGTACTTC. This encodes CASSLRGGAYEQYF. Combining the CDR3 with reference TRBV5-1 and TRBJ2-7 gives the whole variable domain KAGVTQTPRYLIKTRGQQVTLSCSPISGHRSVSWYQQTPGQGLQFLFEYFSETQRNKGNFPGRFSGRQFSNSRSEMNVSTLELGDSALYLCASSLRGGAYEQYFGPGTRLTVT.

This chain links TRBV27 with TRBJ1-2; the match to TRBD1 covers 11 bases. Germline CDR1 is MNHEY and CDR2 is SMNVEV (reference sequence). CDR3 length: 14 residues. V shed 6 bases and J 8 bases; nucleotides not matched to a gene: 8. For the CDR3, the DNA is TGTGCCAGCAGCCCTACCGGGACAGGGGGGGGCTACACCTTC. Amino acids: CASSPTGTGGGYTF.

In this sample, this clone turned up once. This chain uses TRBV6-5 with TRBJ2-1; D might be TRBD2 (6 bases). Trimming stripped 2 bases from V and 7 bases from J, with 12 bases between. The length of the CDR3 is 14 residues. Germline CDR1 and CDR2: MNHEY and SVGAGI. The CDR3 DNA reads as TGTGCCAGCAGTTACAATAGCGGTAAGAATGAGCAGTTCTTC. Protein: CASSYNSGKNEQFF.

This clone was seen just once. V and J are TRBV11-3 and TRBJ1-3, with no clear D. Trimming removed 1 base from V and 0 bases from J, with 4 bases in between. CDR3 length: 14 residues. Germline V CDR1 and CDR2: SGHNT, YENEEA. The CDR3 DNA is TGTGCCAGCAGCTTAGGAGCCTCTGGAAACACCATATATTTT. Its protein product is CASSLGASGNTIYF.

The chain recombines TRBV5-1 with TRBJ2-1; 9 bases are shared with TRBD2. This CDR3 is 16 amino acids long. Germline assignment: CDR1 SGHRS and CDR2 YFSETQ. V gave up 0 bases and J gave up 8 bases; unmatched junction bases: 9. CDR3 in amino acids: CASSLALAGARDEQFF. CDR3 nucleotides: TGCGCCAGCAGCTTGGCCTTAGCGGGGGCTAGGGATGAGCAGTTCTTC.

The chain carries TRBV28 and TRBJ2-7; TRBD2 aligns across 11 bases. This CDR3 is built from 14 residues. Looked up from germline, CDR1 is MDHEN and CDR2 is SYDVKM. After removal of 6 bases from V and 1 base from J, the junction contained 2 bases not matched to a gene. The CDR3 region is CASRTSGISYEQYF. The CDR3 bases are TGTGCCAGCAGGACTAGCGGGATTTCCTACGAGCAGTACTTC. Looking up the rest from reference TRBV28 and TRBJ2-7 gives the full variable domain: DVKVTQSSRYLVKRTGEKVFLECVQDMDHENMFWYRQDPGLGLRLIYFSYDVKMKEKGDIPEGYSVSREKKERFSLILESASTNQTSMYLCASRTSGISYEQYFGPGTRLTVT.

The chain employs TRBV20-1 and TRBJ1-2; no firm D call. This CDR3 is built from 10 residues. V was pared by 6 bases and J by 2 bases, with 4 bases between. CDR1 DFQATT and CDR2 SNEGSKA come from the germline V gene (reference sequence). The CDR3 is CSAQNYGYTF. The CDR3 nucleotides read TGCAGTGCACAGAACTATGGCTACACCTTC.